These 27 T cell receptor beta chains share one sample of origin, sequenced in a study of neurological immune-mediated disorders. TCRdb used MiXCR to reprocess the 5' RACE reads, holding one entry per CDR3 protein. Among fewer than 35,000 distinct CDR3 sequences listed, 4.6% were seen once. Sequencing was performed on PBMCs. Source of these receptors: a man aged 18-30 years in good health.

Ten or more counts support this clonotype. The gene calls are TRBV7-8 and TRBJ1-1, with no clear D. The length of the CDR3 is 14 residues. CDR1 and CDR2 (germline): SGHVS, FQNEAQ. Trimming pared 2 bases from V and 0 bases from J, leaving 7 bases between. CDR3 amino acids: CASSLLTMNTEAFF. In nucleotides, the CDR3 is TGTGCCAGCAGCTTATTGACCATGAACACTGAAGCTTTCTTT.

This clonotype appeared many times. DNA of the CDR3: TGTGCCAGCAACACTCCCAGGGGATATGGCACTGAAGCTTTCTTT. Its protein is CASNTPRGYGTEAFF. The V call is TRBV7-2, the J call TRBJ1-1; the D gene is possibly TRBD1 (6 bases). V gave up 7 bases and J gave up 4 bases, with 19 bases separating them. This CDR3 spans 15 amino acids. Germline CDR1 is SGHTA and CDR2 is FQGNSA. Filled out from reference TRBV7-2 and TRBJ1-1, the complete variable domain reads GAGVSQSPSNKVTEKGKDVELRCDPISGHTALYWYRQSLGQGLEFLIYFQGNSAPDKSGLPSDRFSAERTGGSVSTLTIQRTQQEDSAVYLCASNTPRGYGTEAFFGQGTRLTVV.

This clonotype was recorded at least ten times. The chain combines TRBV10-3 with TRBJ1-2; D is unclear. With 1 base removed from V and 5 bases from J, the gap between germline ends came to 8 bases. Germline-derived CDR1 and CDR2 are ENHRY and SYGVKD. The CDR3 spans 13 residues. The CDR3 nucleotides read TGTGCCATCAGTGAGTTGATCAGATATGGCTACACCTTC. Its translation: CAISELIRYGYTF.

This chain connects TRBV18 to TRBJ1-2, with a weak D call TRBD1 (5 bases). Trimming cost V 2 bases and J 3 bases, with 10 bases left between them. Looked up from germline, CDR1 is KGHSH and CDR2 is LQKENI. The CDR3 length is 14 residues. CDR3 nucleotides: TGTGCCAGCTCACCAGTTGGGACCTACTATGGCTACACCTTC. Translating it yields CASSPVGTYYGYTF. Full variable domain (missing parts from reference TRBV18 and TRBJ1-2): NAGVMQNPRHLVRRRGQEARLRCSPMKGHSHVYWYRQLPEEGLKFMVYLQKENIIDESGMPKERFSAEFPKEGPSILRIQQVVRGDSAAYFCASSPVGTYYGYTFGSGTRLTVV.

This clonotype was seen repeatedly, ten times or more. The chain is built from TRBV5-1 and TRBJ2-1, with D perhaps matching TRBD1 (6 bases). V was clipped by 0 bases and J by 0 bases, with 10 bases between them. This CDR3 has 16 residues. Germline CDR1 reads SGHRS; CDR2 reads YFSETQ. CDR3 residues: CASSLAWGLSYNEQFF. In nucleotides, the CDR3 is TGCGCCAGCAGCTTGGCTTGGGGGCTCTCCTACAATGAGCAGTTCTTC.

This clonotype was recorded many times. Without the conserved terminal phenylalanine or tryptophan, this CDR3 likely stems from a read error. V and J are TRBV5-1 and TRBJ2-1; D unclear. CDR1 is SGHRS and CDR2 is YFSETQ in the germline V gene. The CDR3 spans 12 residues. V was cut by 1 base and J by 9 bases, with 8 bases left in between. The CDR3 DNA reads as TGCGCCAGCAGCTTGAATGGTGCTGAGCAGTTCCTC. Translation: CASSLNGAEQFL.

This clonotype was recorded many times. The chain uses TRBV6-5 and TRBJ2-7, with a tentative D call TRBD1 (5 bases). The CDR3 has 15 residues. The ends were cut back, 2 bases at V and 2 bases at J, with 13 bases in the middle. The V gene's germline CDR1 is MNHEY and CDR2 SVGAGI. The CDR3 reads CASSYQGLQAYEQYF. DNA of the CDR3: TGTGCCAGCAGTTACCAGGGCCTACAAGCCTACGAGCAGTACTTC.

This clonotype was counted ten times or more. This sequence joins TRBV12-3 or TRBV12-4 and TRBJ1-5; D call uncertain. V lost 4 bases and J lost 0, with 13 bases in between. The CDR3 runs to 16 residues. The CDR3 sequence is CASSWVHANSNQPQHF. The CDR3 DNA reads TGTGCCAGCAGTTGGGTACACGCCAATAGCAATCAGCCCCAGCATTTT.

This clonotype was found many times. V and J are TRBV20-1 and TRBJ2-7, with D perhaps TRBD1 or TRBD2 (6 bases each). The CDR3 is made up of 14 amino acids. The germline V gene encodes CDR1 DFQATT and CDR2 SNEGSKA (reference sequence). The V gene lost 3 bases and the J gene lost 5 bases, with 17 bases spanning the gap. This CDR3 is CSASIPGATNEQYF. CDR3 DNA sequence: TGCAGTGCTAGCATCCCGGGGGCTACTAACGAGCAGTACTTC.

This clonotype was found many times. The genes are TRBV2 and TRBJ1-2, with 8 bases fitting TRBD1. Trimming at V came to 1 base and at J to 5 bases, leaving 0 bases not matched to a gene. The CDR3 totals 13 residues. In germline, CDR1 is SNHLY, CDR2 FYNNEI. Here the CDR3 DNA reads TGTGCCAGCAGTGAAGGGACAGGGTATGGCTACACCTTC. This codes for CASSEGTGYGYTF.

The sample holds many counts of this clonotype. The chain uses TRBV5-1 and TRBJ1-6, with 9 bases matching TRBD1. V gave up 4 bases and J gave up 5 bases; unmatched junction bases: 10. The CDR3 consists of 17 residues. CDR1 is SGHRS, CDR2 YFSETQ, per germline. The CDR3 nucleotides are TGCGCCAGCAGCCCGGGACAGGGCCGATTCGATAATTCACCCCTCCACTTT. It translates to CASSPGQGRFDNSPLHF.

This clonotype was seen at least ten times. The chain employs TRBV7-2 and TRBJ2-1; D call uncertain. This CDR3 contains 12 residues. Germline V CDR1 and CDR2: SGHTA, FQGNSA. The germline V and J ends were trimmed by 5 bases and 6 bases, with 8 bases remaining between them. The CDR3 sequence is CASSVSINEQFF. The CDR3 nucleotides read TGTGCCAGCAGCGTCAGCATCAATGAGCAGTTCTTC.

This clonotype was seen at least ten times. The chain carries TRBV6-5 and TRBJ1-5; D is ambiguous. Germline CDR1 reads MNHEY; CDR2 reads SVGAGI. V shed 5 bases and J shed 1 base, with 9 bases lying between them. The CDR3 spans 14 residues. CDR3 bases: TGTGCCAGCAGTCTGGGGTGGAGCAATCAGCCCCAGCATTTT. Translated, it gives CASSLGWSNQPQHF.

This clonotype was recorded many times. This chain joins TRBV20-1 and TRBJ2-7; weak D call: TRBD2 (5 bases). CDR1 is DFQATT and CDR2 is SNEGSKA in the germline V gene (reference sequence). The V gene lost 2 bases and the J gene lost 7 bases, with 12 bases spanning the gap. The CDR3 sequence is 12 residues long. The CDR3 DNA follows: TGCAGTGCTAGAAGAGGGCTGGGAGAGCAGTACTTC. Translation gives CSARRGLGEQYF.

The rearrangement links TRBV10-3 to TRBJ1-4, with D maybe TRBD1 (6 bases). Trimming took 3 bases from V and 6 from J, leaving 17 bases between them. The CDR3 is 16 residues long. Germline V lookup: CDR1 ENHRY, CDR2 SYGVKD. CDR3 sequence: CAISDDPGALDEKLFF. Here the CDR3 DNA reads TGTGCCATCAGTGATGATCCGGGGGCTCTGGATGAAAAACTGTTTTTT.

This clonotype was seen many times. The genes are TRBV9 and TRBJ1-1; D is unresolved. V lost 1 base to trimming and J lost 2 bases, with 9 bases between them. This CDR3 has 14 amino acids. CDR1 is SGDLS, CDR2 YYNGEE, per germline. CDR3 DNA: TGTGCCAGCAGCGTATCACTTGCTAACACTGAAGCTTTCTTT. This sequence encodes CASSVSLANTEAFF.

The table lists this clonotype with many counts. V usage is TRBV20-1 and J usage is TRBJ1-1; D is possibly TRBD1 (5 bases). Germline loops: CDR1 DFQATT, CDR2 SNEGSKA (reference sequence). There are 12 residues in the CDR3. Between the trimmed V and J ends, which lost 6 bases and 4 bases, there was a span of 12 bases. The CDR3 DNA reads as TGCAGTGCACCCCGACAGTCCACTGAAGCTTTCTTT. It translates to CSAPRQSTEAFF.

This clonotype has a count of ten or more. This chain uses TRBV6-6 with TRBJ1-5, with 10 bases fitting TRBD1. Germline loops: CDR1 MNHNY, CDR2 SVGAGI (reference sequence). Trimming took 3 bases from V and 5 from J; bases not matched to a gene: 4. This CDR3 has 15 amino acids. The CDR3 bases are TGTGCCAGCAGTTATGCCGGGACAGGGGATCAGCCCCAGCATTTT. Its translation: CASSYAGTGDQPQHF.

This clonotype is medium-sized within its sample. The gene calls are TRBV7-2 and TRBJ1-2, with 8 bases that match TRBD1. The germline V gene has CDR1 SGHTA and CDR2 FQGNSA. The CDR3 has 14 amino acids. The V segment lost 3 bases and the J segment 4 bases; nucleotides outside the gene matches: 4. The CDR3 loop is CASSFAGQGYGYTF. CDR3 in DNA: TGTGCCAGCAGCTTCGCCGGACAGGGCTATGGCTACACCTTC.

This clonotype was seen repeatedly, ten times or more. The V and J genes are TRBV7-2 and TRBJ1-1; 8 positions match TRBD1. The CDR3 has 14 amino acids. Germline V gene data show CDR1 as SGHTA and CDR2 as FQGNSA. V was pared by 4 bases and J by 7 bases, with 8 bases of the junction left unmatched. As DNA, the CDR3 is TGTGCCAGCAGCTCCTCTCCAGGGGGCGATGAAGCTTTCTTT. This translates into CASSSSPGGDEAFF.

This clonotype was seen at least ten times. This rearrangement joins TRBV10-2 to TRBJ2-1; 7 positions agree with TRBD1. The CDR3 has 13 amino acids. Germline CDR1 WSHSY, CDR2 SAAADI. Trimming took 6 bases from V and 7 from J; bases not matched to a gene: 6. DNA of the CDR3: TGCGCCAGCAGCTTGACAGGGTGGAATGAGCAGTTCTTC. This translates into CASSLTGWNEQFF.

This clonotype was picked up many times. The genes are TRBV20-1 and TRBJ1-5; D call uncertain. Trimming took off 6 bases at V and 3 bases at J, with 15 bases between the two ends. CDR1 and CDR2 (germline): DFQATT, SNEGSKA (reference sequence). The CDR3 is 14 residues long. CDR3 residues: CSATTAGLNQPQHF. The CDR3 coding sequence is TGCAGTGCCACGACGGCAGGCCTCAATCAGCCCCAGCATTTT.

This clonotype was counted many times. The V gene is TRBV27, the J gene TRBJ1-1; TRBD1 might be the D (5 bases). The ends were cut back, 7 bases at V and 0 bases at J, with 15 bases in the middle. The CDR3 totals 15 residues. Germline V gives CDR1 MNHEY, CDR2 SMNVEV (reference sequence). The CDR3 DNA follows: TGTGCCAGCACCCCCACCCCGACAGTGAACACTGAAGCTTTCTTT. Residues: CASTPTPTVNTEAFF.

This clonotype was seen many times. This chain connects TRBV6-6 to TRBJ2-7; D possibly matches TRBD1 or TRBD2 (5 bases each). Trimming took 3 bases from V and 4 from J, leaving 13 bases between them. Germline assignment: CDR1 MNHNY and CDR2 SVGAGI (reference sequence). The CDR3 extends over 14 amino acids. CDR3 sequence reads: CASSYDGGVYEQYF. The CDR3 nucleotides are TGTGCCAGCAGTTATGATGGGGGAGTATACGAGCAGTACTTC.

This clonotype was seen many times. The V gene is TRBV12-3 or TRBV12-4, the J gene TRBJ1-1; possibly TRBD1 for D (5 bases). Trimming shortened V by 1 base and J by 11 bases, and 17 bases separated the two germline ends. The CDR3 is made up of 14 amino acids. The CDR3 is CASSLGAGPKVAFF. CDR3 DNA: TGTGCCAGCAGTTTAGGTGCAGGGCCAAAGGTGGCTTTCTTT.

This clonotype has ten or more counts. The rearrangement uses TRBV24-1 and TRBJ1-1; 8 nucleotides align to TRBD1. Trimming cost V 4 bases and J 1 base; bases outside gene matches: 4. Germline CDR1 KGHDR, CDR2 SFDVKD. The CDR3 extends over 15 amino acids. The CDR3 nucleotides read TGTGCCACCAGTGACGGTCAGGGGGCGAACACTGAAGCTTTCTTT. Translated: CATSDGQGANTEAFF.

Ten or more counts support this clonotype. The rearrangement uses TRBV9 and TRBJ2-3, with TRBD2 matching over 7 bases. The CDR3 sequence is 15 residues long. From germline, CDR1 is SGDLS and CDR2 YYNGEE. Germline trimming cut 4 bases from V and 3 bases from J; bases unmatched to any gene: 8. The CDR3 is CASSSSLAETDTQYF. CDR3 bases: TGTGCCAGCAGCTCCTCTCTAGCGGAAACAGATACGCAGTATTTT.